These T cell receptor beta chains were read from a single sample in a study of T cell responses to AZD1222 COVID-19 vaccine. Clones were read by immunoSEQ multiplex PCR, and TCRdb kept only the in-frame ones, dropping some. The profile covers 100,000 to 150,000 clones, with about nine tenths appearing a single time and 6% to 9% taken by the ten largest. Sequenced material: peripheral blood, taken on day 0 of AZD1222 vaccination. The receptors come from an adult in good health. Each CDR3 is given with its conserved first and last residue. D genes are given only for firm matches. Some rows mark clone size as missing; the rest say once, few, many or name a class of expanded clone.

D: .; size: .; J: TRBJ2-2; V: TRBV28; CDR3: CASRQRTTNTGELFF; DNA: TGTGCCAGCAGACAGAGGACGACGAACACCGGGGAGCTGTTTTTT
D: .; size: .; J: TRBJ2-2; V: TRBV7-8; CDR3: CASSLVQAGELFF; DNA: TGTGCCAGCAGCTTAGTTCAGGCCGGGGAGCTGTTTTTT
D: .; size: .; J: TRBJ1-6; V: TRBV6-1; CDR3: CASSERWGKNSPLHF; DNA: TGTGCCAGCAGTGAAAGGTGGGGAAAAAATTCACCCCTCCACTTT
D: TRBD1; size: .; J: TRBJ1-2; V: TRBV20-1; CDR3: CSARDRSLYTF; DNA: TGCAGTGCACGGGACAGGTCACTGTACACCTTC
D: TRBD2; size: .; J: TRBJ2-1; V: TRBV18; CDR3: CASSPPSGIYNEQFF; DNA: TGTGCCAGCTCACCACCGAGCGGGATCTACAATGAGCAGTTCTTC
D: TRBD1; size: .; J: TRBJ2-2; V: TRBV9; CDR3: CASSARDRPNTGELFF; DNA: TGTGCCAGCAGCGCCCGGGACAGGCCCAACACCGGGGAGCTGTTTTTT
D: TRBD2; size: .; J: TRBJ2-7; V: TRBV5-4; CDR3: CASSPVGTSGKQYF; DNA: TGTGCCAGCAGCCCGGTCGGGACTAGCGGAAAGCAGTACTTC
D: TRBD1; size: once; J: TRBJ1-1; V: TRBV6-5; CDR3: CASSQQGETEAFF; DNA: TGTGCCAGCAGTCAACAGGGGGAAACTGAAGCTTTCTTT
D: TRBD2; size: .; J: TRBJ2-3; V: TRBV5-1; CDR3: CASSLATSGLQTQYF; DNA: TGCGCCAGCAGCTTGGCTACTAGCGGGTTACAGACGCAGTATTTT
D: .; size: .; J: TRBJ1-1; V: TRBV9; CDR3: CASSVWGADTEAFF; DNA: TGTGCCAGCAGCGTTTGGGGCGCGGACACTGAAGCTTTCTTT
D: .; size: .; J: TRBJ1-5; V: TRBV7-2; CDR3: CASSLWATEGQPQHF; DNA: TGTGCCAGCAGCTTATGGGCCACCGAGGGGCAGCCCCAGCATTTT
D: TRBD2; size: .; J: TRBJ2-2; V: TRBV10-2; CDR3: CASSELAGVSGELFF; DNA: TGCGCCAGCAGTGAGCTAGCGGGAGTGTCCGGGGAGCTGTTTTTT
D: .; size: .; J: TRBJ2-3; V: TRBV10-2; CDR3: CASSEPQGRGTDTQYF; DNA: TGCGCCAGCAGTGAGCCCCAAGGCAGGGGAACAGATACGCAGTATTTT
D: .; size: .; J: TRBJ2-7; V: TRBV3-1/TRBV3-2; CDR3: CASSQAGLAETYEQYF; DNA: TGTGCCAGCAGCCAGGCTGGACTTGCCGAAACCTACGAGCAGTACTTC
D: .; size: .; J: TRBJ2-1; V: TRBV11-2; CDR3: CASSSVAGPSYNEQFF; DNA: TGTGCCAGCAGCTCTGTAGCAGGACCCTCCTACAATGAGCAGTTCTTC
D: TRBD2; size: .; J: TRBJ2-3; V: TRBV30; CDR3: CAWSGGLATDTQYF; DNA: TGTGCCTGGAGTGGCGGACTAGCGACAGATACGCAGTATTTT
D: TRBD2; size: .; J: TRBJ2-5; V: TRBV7-8; CDR3: CASRGAGTETQYF; DNA: TGTGCCAGCAGGGGAGCGGGAACAGAGACCCAGTACTTC
D: .; size: .; J: TRBJ1-5; V: TRBV27; CDR3: CASSWKLNQPQHF; DNA: TGTGCCAGCAGTTGGAAGTTAAATCAGCCCCAGCATTTT
D: .; size: .; J: TRBJ1-5; V: TRBV29-1; CDR3: CSAGQSNQPQHF; DNA: TGCAGCGCTGGACAGAGCAATCAGCCCCAGCATTTT
D: .; size: .; J: TRBJ1-5; V: TRBV7-2; CDR3: CASSLDRNQPQHF; DNA: TGTGCCAGCAGCTTAGACCGCAATCAGCCCCAGCATTTT
D: TRBD1; size: few; J: TRBJ1-3; V: TRBV28; CDR3: CASSPYLGTALSGNTIYF; DNA: TGTGCCAGCAGTCCTTATCTTGGGACAGCCCTTTCTGGAAACACCATATATTTT
D: TRBD1; size: .; J: TRBJ1-2; V: TRBV15; CDR3: CATSGGTGEDYTF; DNA: TGTGCCACCAGCGGAGGGACAGGGGAGGACTACACCTTC
D: TRBD2; size: once; J: TRBJ2-7; V: TRBV10-1; CDR3: CASSEPWASGINEQYF; DNA: TGCGCCAGCAGTGAGCCGTGGGCTAGCGGGATCAACGAGCAGTACTTC
D: .; size: .; J: TRBJ1-2; V: TRBV7-9; CDR3: CASSFGTGGYTF; DNA: TGTGCCAGCAGCTTTGGGACGGGGGGCTACACCTTC
D: TRBD2; size: once; J: TRBJ2-2; V: TRBV5-1; CDR3: CASSLIGFRGRHTGELFF; DNA: TGCGCCAGCAGCTTGATAGGTTTTCGCGGGAGGCACACCGGGGAGCTGTTTTTT
D: TRBD1; size: .; J: TRBJ2-1; V: TRBV6-2/TRBV6-3; CDR3: CASSDPGQGSYNEQFF; DNA: TGTGCCAGCAGTGATCCGGGACAGGGCTCCTACAATGAGCAGTTCTTC
D: .; size: .; J: TRBJ2-7; V: TRBV3-1/TRBV3-2; CDR3: CASSPVLGYEQYF; DNA: TGTGCCAGCAGCCCGGTCCTTGGGTACGAGCAGTACTTC
D: .; size: .; J: TRBJ1-5; V: TRBV2; CDR3: CASRTGRGGRQPQHF; DNA: TGTGCCAGCAGGACGGGGAGGGGTGGTCGTCAGCCCCAGCATTTT
D: TRBD1; size: .; J: TRBJ2-2; V: TRBV6-5; CDR3: CASSQQGAGTGELFF; DNA: TGTGCCAGCAGCCAACAGGGGGCGGGCACCGGGGAGCTGTTTTTT
D: .; size: .; J: TRBJ1-1; V: TRBV6-5; CDR3: CANTMITGSDGEAFF; DNA: TGTGCCAACACAATGATAACCGGATCGGACGGTGAAGCTTTCTTT
D: .; size: .; J: TRBJ2-2; V: TRBV7-2; CDR3: CASSLFLWGNTGELFF; DNA: TGTGCCAGCAGCTTATTTCTCTGGGGGAACACCGGGGAGCTGTTTTTT
D: .; size: once; J: TRBJ1-2; V: TRBV7-9; CDR3: CASRSQSNYGYTF; DNA: TGTGCCAGCAGGAGTCAGTCTAACTATGGCTACACCTTC
D: .; size: few; J: TRBJ1-5; V: TRBV6-5; CDR3: CASSYSDNQPQHF; DNA: TGTGCCAGCAGTTACAGTGACAATCAGCCCCAGCATTTT
D: .; size: .; J: TRBJ1-3; V: TRBV15; CDR3: CATSRDVGATGNTIYF; DNA: TGTGCCACCAGCAGAGATGTGGGTGCGACTGGAAACACCATATATTTT
D: .; size: few; J: TRBJ2-7; V: TRBV15; CDR3: CATSRDLSTGYEQYF; DNA: TGTGCCACCAGCAGAGATCTGAGCACGGGCTACGAGCAGTACTTC
D: .; size: .; J: TRBJ1-5; V: TRBV5-1; CDR3: CASSPGPGDQPQHF; DNA: TGCGCCAGCAGCCCAGGGCCTGGAGATCAGCCCCAGCATTTT
D: .; size: once; J: TRBJ1-1; V: TRBV5-4; CDR3: CASSPAAGMNTEAFF; DNA: TGTGCCAGCAGCCCTGCCGCCGGAATGAACACTGAAGCTTTCTTT
D: TRBD1; size: .; J: TRBJ1-1; V: TRBV5-1; CDR3: CASSFPGGGGTEAFF; DNA: TGCGCCAGCAGCTTCCCAGGGGGCGGCGGCACTGAAGCTTTCTTT
D: TRBD1; size: .; J: TRBJ1-2; V: TRBV5-4; CDR3: CASSLMGQDYGYTF; DNA: TGTGCCAGCAGCCTTATGGGACAGGACTATGGCTACACCTTC
D: .; size: few; J: TRBJ2-7; V: TRBV18; CDR3: CASSVLGDEQYF; DNA: TGTGCCAGCTCAGTACTGGGCGACGAGCAGTACTTC
D: .; size: once; J: TRBJ1-5; V: TRBV5-1; CDR3: CASSLGSGGSNQPQHF; DNA: TGCGCCAGCAGCTTGGGATCGGGGGGTAGCAATCAGCCCCAGCATTTT
D: .; size: .; J: TRBJ1-2; V: TRBV9; CDR3: CASSVVPGNGYTF; DNA: TGTGCCAGCAGCGTAGTCCCCGGGAATGGCTACACCTTC
D: .; size: .; J: TRBJ2-7; V: TRBV7-2; CDR3: CASSLVQGGYEQYF; DNA: TGTGCCAGCAGCTTAGTGCAGGGAGGCTACGAGCAGTACTTC
D: TRBD2; size: .; J: TRBJ2-3; V: TRBV5-6; CDR3: CASSLLAGSTDTQYF; DNA: TGTGCCAGCAGCCTACTAGCGGGAAGCACAGATACGCAGTATTTT
D: TRBD2; size: .; J: TRBJ2-7; V: TRBV7-2; CDR3: CASSMSSGSQAEQYF; DNA: TGTGCCAGCAGCATGTCTAGCGGGAGCCAAGCTGAGCAGTACTTC
D: TRBD2; size: .; J: TRBJ2-1; V: TRBV24-1; CDR3: CATSASGRSPYNEQFF; DNA: TGTGCCACCAGCGCTAGCGGGAGGTCCCCCTACAATGAGCAGTTCTTC
D: .; size: .; J: TRBJ1-4; V: TRBV6-5; CDR3: CASSRTQRNEKLFF; DNA: TGTGCCAGCAGTCGGACCCAAAGAAATGAAAAACTGTTTTTT
D: TRBD2; size: .; J: TRBJ2-2; V: TRBV7-8; CDR3: CASSWGLQNTGELFF; DNA: TGTGCCAGCAGCTGGGGACTACAGAACACCGGGGAGCTGTTTTTT
D: .; size: .; J: TRBJ2-1; V: TRBV28; CDR3: CASRGRGAQFF; DNA: TGTGCCAGCAGGGGACGAGGGGCGCAGTTCTTC
D: .; size: .; J: TRBJ2-5; V: TRBV7-2; CDR3: CASRRSRDSQETQYF; DNA: TGTGCCAGCAGAAGATCCCGGGACTCACAAGAGACCCAGTACTTC